This T cell receptor beta chain stems from a study of neurological immune-mediated disorders (dated by TCRdb to between 2018 and 2021). With regard to the full study: Peripheral blood TCR-beta repertoires from HTLV-I-associated myelopathy (HAM/TSP) patients, multiple sclerosis patients and healthy controls were compared by UMI-based sequencing. Longitudinal samples, technical triplicates and paired sorted CD4+ and CD8+ T-cell subsets, alongside PBMC samples, were included among the roughly 100 TCR-beta libraries. The cohort comprised roughly 65 subjects: 15 or so HAM/TSP patients, some 35 multiple sclerosis patients and about 20 healthy controls. Study-wide findings and limitations: No identical CDR3 amino acid sequences were shared among expanded clones across subjects, suggesting private TCR-beta repertoires in all groups. TCR clonal expansion was highest in HAM/TSP patients and lowest in MS patients, with MS patients falling below even healthy controls.

This clonotype came up many times. Its target antigen remains unknown. No base quality information exists; no much larger clone differs at one position. CDR1 SGHRS and CDR2 YFSETQ are derived from the germline V gene. The CDR3 covers 15 residues, taking in both the cysteine and the phenylalanine. Only the CDR3 region is kept as DNA, spanning 45 bases read in frame from base 1. V is reduced by 3 bases and J by 1 base, leaving a spacing of 13 bases between them. For the sorted-subset TCR libraries, the starting material was over 750,000 sorted CD4+ or CD8+ T cells. PBMCs were separated from peripheral blood using Ficoll-Hypaque density gradient centrifugation and then cryopreserved in liquid nitrogen. The study also sequenced paired sorted CD4+ and CD8+ subsets from healthy controls, HAM/TSP patients and MS patients. cDNA synthesis used template-switch 5'RACE with a primer carrying a 10-nucleotide random unique molecular identifier tagging each TCR transcript. Over 160 million TCR-beta sequences, covering 15-18 subjects, were produced in each sequencing run. Total RNA was extracted with the RNeasy kit. TCR-beta VDJ regions were amplified with primers for the TCR constant region and the 5'RACE anchor, using the KAPA Real-time Library Amplification kit. A first PCR added sample indexes and Illumina adaptors, after which a second PCR increased the library yield. After purification with Ampure beads, the TCR product of roughly 650 bp was size-selected on a 2% E-gel SizeSelection system. Before pooling, libraries had their quality checked on a Bioanalyzer, their concentration measured with Qubit, and their quantity determined with the Kapa Library Quantification kit. An Illumina HiSeq 2500 sequenced the libraries paired-end 2 x 150 bp. To increase sequence diversity, 25-30% phiX was spiked into each library pool. In the original analysis: The quality-filtered reads were processed with the UMI-based MiGEC pipeline, whose error correction step removed more than 85% of the raw TCR sequences. IMGT germline references were used for alignment of VDJ genes, and clonotypes were defined by a unique CDR3 amino acid sequence together with V-J genes. VDJtools evaluated clonal expansion, Shannon diversity and CDR3 relatedness (CalcPairwiseDistances, ClusterSamples); CLCbio workbench built phylogenetic trees. Using coefficient-of-variation modelling across technical triplicates, the study counted a clone as expanded if it had at least 8 unique UMIs. TCRdb reanalyzed the raw reads on its own, using fastp at Q25 for trimming and MiXCR for clone calling, and kept in-frame beta chains. CDR3 protein sequences are deduplicated, and each keeps its most common genes and DNA. None of the V and J calls come from the authors' own analysis; TCRdb made them. The sample table lists over 25,000 distinct CDR3 sequences, roughly a quarter of them with a count of one. Of the sample, about 27% is held by the ten largest clones.

This receptor chain uses TRBV5-1 and TRBJ1-1; matching of 6 bases hints at TRBD1 as the D gene. The sequence was obtained from a man in his fifties with HTLV-1-associated myelopathy (HAM/TSP). Sequenced input: CD4+ T cells from blood. The CDR3 reads as follows: CASSSYGQPNTEAFF. Here is the DNA: TGCGCCAGCAGCTCCTACGGACAGCCGAACACTGAAGCTTTCTTT.